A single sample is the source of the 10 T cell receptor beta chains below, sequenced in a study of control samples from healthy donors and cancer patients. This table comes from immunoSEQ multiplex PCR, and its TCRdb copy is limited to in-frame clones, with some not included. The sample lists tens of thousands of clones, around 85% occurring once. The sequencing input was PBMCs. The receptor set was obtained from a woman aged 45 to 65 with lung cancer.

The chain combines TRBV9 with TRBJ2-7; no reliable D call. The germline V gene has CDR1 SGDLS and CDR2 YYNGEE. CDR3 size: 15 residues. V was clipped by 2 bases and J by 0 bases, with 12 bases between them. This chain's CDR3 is CASSVTGRSSYEQYF. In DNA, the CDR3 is TGTGCCAGCAGCGTGACCGGCAGGAGCTCCTACGAGCAGTACTTC. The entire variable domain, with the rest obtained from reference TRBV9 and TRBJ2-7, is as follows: DSGVTQTPKHLITATGQRVTLRCSPRSGDLSVYWYQQSLDQGLQFLIQYYNGEERAKGNILERFSAQQFPDLHSELNLSSLELGDSALYFCASSVTGRSSYEQYFGPGTRLTVT.

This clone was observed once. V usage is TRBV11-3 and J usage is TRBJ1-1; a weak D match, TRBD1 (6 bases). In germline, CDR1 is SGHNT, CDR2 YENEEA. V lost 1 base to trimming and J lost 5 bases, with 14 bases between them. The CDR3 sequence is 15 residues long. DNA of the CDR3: TGTGCCAGCAGCTTAGCGTTCGGGGGCCGGACTGAAGCTTTCTTT. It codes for CASSLAFGGRTEAFF.

The CDR3 loop is CASRSYGNTEAFF. For the CDR3, the DNA is TGCGCCAGCAGATCTTACGGGAACACTGAAGCTTTCTTT. The V and J genes are TRBV5-1 and TRBJ1-1; D is undetermined. This CDR3 comprises 13 residues. Trimming shortened V by 5 bases and J by 1 base, and 9 bases separated the two germline ends. Germline V gene data show CDR1 as SGHRS and CDR2 as YFSETQ.

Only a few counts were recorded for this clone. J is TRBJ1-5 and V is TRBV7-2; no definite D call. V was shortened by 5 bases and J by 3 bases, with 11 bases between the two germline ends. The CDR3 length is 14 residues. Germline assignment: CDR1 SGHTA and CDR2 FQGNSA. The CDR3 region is CASSHWETNQPQHF. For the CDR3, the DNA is TGTGCCAGCAGCCATTGGGAAACCAATCAGCCCCAGCATTTT.

The CDR3 sequence is CASSYSITAGWYEQYF. The DNA for the CDR3 is TGTGCCAGCAGTTACTCGATTACGGCAGGGTGGTACGAGCAGTACTTC. The chain is built from TRBV6-5 and TRBJ2-7; a possible D gene is TRBD1 (5 bases). This CDR3 is built from 16 residues. The germline V gene has CDR1 MNHEY and CDR2 SVGAGI. Deletions cut 0 bases from V and 4 bases from J, with 16 bases between.

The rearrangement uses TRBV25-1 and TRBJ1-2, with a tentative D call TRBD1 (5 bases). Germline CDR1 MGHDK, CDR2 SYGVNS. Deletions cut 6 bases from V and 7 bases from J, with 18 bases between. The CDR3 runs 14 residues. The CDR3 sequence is CASRSGLPRGGYTF. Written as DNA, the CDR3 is TGTGCCAGCAGATCGGGACTCCCTAGGGGTGGCTACACCTTC.

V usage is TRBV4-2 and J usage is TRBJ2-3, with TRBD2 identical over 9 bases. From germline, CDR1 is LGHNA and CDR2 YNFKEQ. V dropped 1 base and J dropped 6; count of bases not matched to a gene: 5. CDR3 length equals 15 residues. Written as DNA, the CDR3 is TGTGCCAGCAGCCAAGGGGCGGGGGGGCTTGATACGCAGTATTTT. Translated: CASSQGAGGLDTQYF.

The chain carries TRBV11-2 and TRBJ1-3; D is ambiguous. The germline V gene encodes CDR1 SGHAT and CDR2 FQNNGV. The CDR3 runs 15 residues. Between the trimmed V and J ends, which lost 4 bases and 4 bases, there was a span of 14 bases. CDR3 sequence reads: CASSSAGEGGNTIYF. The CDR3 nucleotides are TGTGCCAGCAGCTCTGCGGGCGAAGGGGGAAACACCATATATTTT.

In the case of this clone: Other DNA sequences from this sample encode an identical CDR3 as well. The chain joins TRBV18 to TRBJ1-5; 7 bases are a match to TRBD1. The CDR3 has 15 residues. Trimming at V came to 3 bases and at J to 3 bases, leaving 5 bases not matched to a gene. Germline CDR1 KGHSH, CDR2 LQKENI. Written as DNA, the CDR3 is TGTGCCAGCTCACCCGGGGACAGCTTCAATCAGCCCCAGCATTTT. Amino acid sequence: CASSPGDSFNQPQHF.

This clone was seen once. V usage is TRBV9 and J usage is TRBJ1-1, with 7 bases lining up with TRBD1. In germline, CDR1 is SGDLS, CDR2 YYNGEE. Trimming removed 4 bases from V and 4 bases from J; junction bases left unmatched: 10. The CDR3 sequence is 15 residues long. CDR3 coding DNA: TGTGCCAGCAGCTCAGGGGGACAGTTTTTCACTGAAGCTTTCTTT. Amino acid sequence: CASSSGGQFFTEAFF.